Listed below are T cell receptor beta chains from one sample, sequenced in a study of T cells in narcolepsy. Here immunoSEQ multiplex PCR was the method, and the copy in TCRdb shows in-frame clones only, minus some. The repertoire holds tens of thousands of clones, with roughly 78% as singletons. Specimen: CD45RA- memory CD4+ T cells from PBMCs. The source is a human donor with narcolepsy. The CDR3 runs from the conserved cysteine through the conserved F or W. A D gene is named only where the DNA matches it firmly. Rows may omit the clone size; those that give it use once, few, many or a size class.

V gene	J gene	clone size	D gene	CDR3 protein	CDR3 DNA
TRBV6-5	TRBJ1-4	NA	NA	CASSRDATNEKLFF	TGTGCCAGCAGCCGAGATGCAACTAATGAAAAACTGTTTTTT
TRBV19	TRBJ1-1	once	TRBD1	CASSKGPDRVNTEAFF	TGTGCCAGTAGTAAGGGACCGGACAGGGTGAACACTGAAGCTTTCTTT
TRBV18	TRBJ1-1	NA	TRBD1	CASSPQGANTEAFF	TGTGCCAGCTCACCACAGGGGGCGAACACTGAAGCTTTCTTT
TRBV7-9	TRBJ2-1	NA	TRBD2	CASSSSGGVRNEQFF	TGTGCCAGCAGCTCTTCCGGGGGGGTTCGGAATGAGCAGTTCTTC
TRBV14	TRBJ1-1	NA	NA	CASSQDPGGRTEAFF	TGTGCCAGCAGCCAAGATCCGGGGGGGAGGACTGAAGCTTTCTTT
TRBV5-5	TRBJ1-2	NA	NA	CASSSSLAGTYGYTF	TGTGCCAGCAGCTCTAGCCTCGCGGGGACCTATGGCTACACCTTC
TRBV2	TRBJ2-7	NA	TRBD2	CASIPAGGSYEQYF	TGTGCCAGCATCCCGGCGGGAGGCTCCTACGAGCAGTACTTC
TRBV21-1	TRBJ1-2	few	NA	CASSKGAYGYTF	TGTGCCAGCAGCAAAGGGGCCTATGGCTACACCTTC
TRBV6-1	TRBJ2-3	NA	TRBD2	CASSAGLAGGPNTQYF	TGTGCCAGCAGTGCCGGACTAGCGGGGGGGCCGAATACGCAGTATTTT
TRBV6-1	TRBJ2-1	once	NA	CASSNRHRQGNEQFF	TGTGCCAGCAGTAATCGCCACAGGCAAGGCAATGAGCAGTTCTTC
TRBV15	TRBJ1-2	NA	NA	CATSNLLYGYTF	TGTGCCACCAGCAACTTACTCTATGGCTACACCTTC
TRBV5-1	TRBJ2-5	once	TRBD2	CASSLEGSGAGGRETQYF	TGCGCCAGCAGCTTGGAAGGATCAGGAGCGGGGGGCCGAGAGACCCAGTACTTC
TRBV11-2	TRBJ2-7	NA	TRBD2	CASSLKGLADTYEQYF	TGTGCCAGCAGCTTGAAGGGACTAGCGGATACCTACGAGCAGTACTTC
TRBV2	TRBJ2-7	NA	NA	CASSERYEQYF	TGTGCCAGCAGTGAACGGTACGAGCAGTACTTC
TRBV6-1	TRBJ1-6	NA	NA	CASSERRTANLHF	TGTGCCAGCAGTGAACGCAGGACCGCAAACCTCCACTTT
TRBV27	TRBJ1-2	few	NA	CASSPLGTPLYGYTF	TGTGCCAGCAGCCCACTGGGTACTCCCCTCTATGGCTACACCTTC
TRBV5-4	TRBJ1-1	NA	NA	CASSPGSSMTEAFF	TGTGCCAGCAGTCCAGGGAGTTCAATGACTGAAGCTTTCTTT
TRBV6-5	TRBJ2-7	NA	NA	CASSNQGEQYF	TGTGCCAGCAGTAACCAAGGCGAGCAGTACTTC
TRBV7-9	TRBJ2-7	NA	TRBD1	CASSTGGNKYEQYF	TGTGCCAGCAGCACAGGGGGCAATAAGTACGAGCAGTACTTC
TRBV30	TRBJ1-5	NA	TRBD1	CAWSAPQGASNQPQHF	TGTGCCTGGAGTGCCCCCCAGGGGGCAAGCAATCAGCCCCAGCATTTT
TRBV5-6	TRBJ2-7	NA	NA	CASSLASQGLGAYEQYF	TGTGCCAGCAGCTTGGCCAGTCAGGGGTTAGGAGCCTACGAGCAGTACTTC
TRBV9	TRBJ2-5	NA	TRBD2	CASSPGPGLEKETQYF	TGTGCCAGCAGCCCGGGACCGGGACTAGAAAAAGAGACCCAGTACTTC
TRBV7-8	TRBJ2-7	few	TRBD1	CASSPSRTGLGEQYF	TGTGCCAGCAGCCCCTCCCGGACAGGTCTCGGGGAGCAGTACTTC
TRBV6-1	TRBJ1-5	NA	NA	CASSEYRNNQPQHF	TGTGCCAGCAGTGAGTACAGGAACAATCAGCCCCAGCATTTT
TRBV29-1	TRBJ2-3	NA	TRBD2	CSVLGTSSGGTDTQYF	TGCAGCGTTCTCGGCACGTCTAGCGGGGGCACAGATACGCAGTATTTT
TRBV5-1	TRBJ1-5	NA	NA	CASSLGAGVDQPQHF	TGCGCCAGCAGCTTGGGCGCAGGGGTGGATCAGCCCCAGCATTTT
TRBV20-1	TRBJ2-7	NA	TRBD1	CSAVPGQQQYF	TGCAGTGCTGTTCCGGGACAGCAGCAGTACTTC
TRBV6-5	TRBJ1-3	NA	TRBD1	CASSLMRGLGNTIYF	TGTGCCAGCAGCCTGATGAGGGGGCTTGGAAACACCATATATTTT
TRBV29-1	TRBJ1-5	NA	NA	CSVEEGGGNQPQHF	TGCAGCGTTGAAGAGGGCGGTGGCAATCAGCCCCAGCATTTT